Described below is a single T cell receptor (beta chain) sequence and its context. Through negative isolation, CD4+ and CD8+ T cells were obtained, while TEMRA cells were enriched using FACS. After extraction with the RNeasy kit, roughly 0.5 to 1 ug of the RNA was reverse transcribed using random hexamers. TCRdb processed the immunoSEQ multiplex PCR reads anew with MiXCR; each CDR3 protein has one entry. Of tens of thousands of distinct CDR3 sequences listed, just over 95% are singletons. These data originate in a study of CD8 T cells in Susac syndrome. This CDR3 is 16 amino acids long. Germline V lookup: CDR1 MDHEN, CDR2 SYDVKM. Trimming removed 8 bases from V and 4 bases from J; junction bases left unmatched: 10.

V and J are TRBV28 and TRBJ2-1; 11 positions agree with TRBD2. The TCR comes from a human donor with multiple sclerosis. The sample was CD4+ T cells from PBMCs. CDR3 protein: CASGSLAGGLYNEQFF. Written as DNA, the CDR3 is TGTGCCAGCGGCTCCTTAGCGGGGGGGTTGTACAATGAGCAGTTCTTC.